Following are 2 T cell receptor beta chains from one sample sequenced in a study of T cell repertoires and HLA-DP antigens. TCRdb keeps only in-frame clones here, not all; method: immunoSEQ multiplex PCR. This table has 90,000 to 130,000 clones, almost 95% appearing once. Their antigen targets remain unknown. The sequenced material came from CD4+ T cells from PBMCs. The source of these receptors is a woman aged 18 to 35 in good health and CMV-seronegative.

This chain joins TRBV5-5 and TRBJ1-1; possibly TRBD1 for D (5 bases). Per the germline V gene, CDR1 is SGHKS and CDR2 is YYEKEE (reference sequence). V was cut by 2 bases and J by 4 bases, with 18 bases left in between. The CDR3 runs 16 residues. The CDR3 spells CASSFGHVNGGTEAFF. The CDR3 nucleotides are TGTGCCAGCAGCTTCGGACACGTCAACGGTGGCACTGAAGCTTTCTTT. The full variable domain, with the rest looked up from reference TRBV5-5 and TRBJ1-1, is DAGVTQSPTHLIKTRGQQVTLRCSPISGHKSVSWYQQVLGQGPQFIFQYYEKEERGRGNFPDRFSARQFPNYSSELNVNALLLGDSALYLCASSFGHVNGGTEAFFGQGTRLTVV.

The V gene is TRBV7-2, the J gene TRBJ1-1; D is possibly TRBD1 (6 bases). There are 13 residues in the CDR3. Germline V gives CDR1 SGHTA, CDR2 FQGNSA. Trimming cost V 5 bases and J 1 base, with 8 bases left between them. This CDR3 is CASSPGQNTEAFF. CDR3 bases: TGTGCCAGCAGCCCGGGACAGAACACTGAAGCTTTCTTT.